This T cell receptor (beta chain) was obtained from a study of shared clonotypes between healthy human individuals (TCRdb year 2020). For the study in its entirety: The cohort comprised two women and three men aged 18 to 49 years. To estimate repertoire size and how much clonotype sharing occurs between individuals, the study deeply sequenced the blood TCR repertoires of about five healthy adults. Per donor, leukapheresis produced somewhere between about 0.9 and 9.5 billion PBMCs. Different laboratories and diverse techniques were used to prepare libraries and sequence TCR repertoires, to increase sequencing depth and limit assay-specific biases. For each donor, three plates each were used for CD4 naive and CD4 memory, two plates were used for CD8 naive, and one plate was used for CD8 memory. Study-wide conclusions, independent of this receptor: The genetic and exposure-history diversity represented was limited by the small number of donors. Sampling was restricted to blood, and TCR repertoires in tissue are likely to differ from TCR repertoires in blood. Rarefaction of sorted-subset datasets indicated incomplete sequencing despite the large sequencing depth. Around 5% of naive CD4, around 4% of naive CD8, approximately 2.2% of memory CD4, and less than 0.45% of memory CD8 clonotypes were shared across a few donors. Pairwise subsampling led to the expectation that sequencing depth would affect the degree of clonotype sharing among donors. Naive subsets generally had larger estimated clonotype richness than memory subsets did. Clonotypes shared by all four sorted-subset donors showed higher generation probabilities than non-shared clonotypes.

The donors were healthy, HIV-negative adults with no recently reported acute infections or vaccinations. Only Caucasian adults living in Nashville, Tennessee, USA were represented among the donors. CD4+ T cells were enriched by magnetic negative selection, after which naive cells were positively selected on CD45RA and the negative fraction was taken as the memory subset. After blood collection by leukapheresis, PBMCs were isolated using Ficoll-Histopaque density gradient centrifugation and then cryopreserved in the vapor phase of liquid nitrogen. Purity and quantity of every magnetically sorted T cell population were checked by analytical flow cytometry. From each sorted fraction, genomic DNA was isolated and quantified by UV absorbance on a Nanodrop 2000c. A word on this clone: What this receptor recognizes is not known. No base-level quality is on record; no much larger clone is a single base apart.

TCR CDR3 regions were amplified from genomic DNA by multiplex PCR using the deep immunoSEQ assay. Genomic DNA extracted from each cell subset was distributed evenly over all wells of several immunoSEQ 96-well plates, and each plate served as one replicate. For sorted subsets, around 200 ng genomic DNA, equal to some 28,000 T cell genomes, was loaded into each replicate PCR. Purified libraries were measured with a Qubit 3.0 fluorometer, size-checked on a Bioanalyzer 2100, and measured again with the KAPA Library Quantification kit. A separate single-read 150-cycle Illumina NextSeq 550 flow cell was used to sequence each immunoSEQ 96-well plate. The study's own analysis went as follows. The immunoSEQ output contained only junctional sequences without quality scores, so filtering could not match that applied to full-length reads. To assign V/J genes and CDR3, sequences were annotated against IMGT germline references using PyIR, a Python wrapper for IgBLAST v1.9. Any read was removed if the V/J assignment was weak (E-value above 1e-6), the CDR3 was missing, or the read contained stop codons, out-of-frame junctions, or ambiguous translated residues. V3J clonotypes were defined as sequences sharing the same inferred V gene, J gene, and CDR3 amino acid sequence. To compute the percentage overlap between repertoires, the number of shared unique clonotypes was divided by the size of the smaller repertoire. Richness of each repertoire was evaluated using RTK rarefaction, the Chao1 estimator, and Recon v2.1 estimates of unobserved clonotypes. OLGA was used to compute generation probabilities for all TCRbeta clonotypes that the gDNA method yielded from a few donors. TCRdb carries this immuneACCESS record with in-frame sequences only. Its versions omit some clonotypes, under half of them owing to an unresolved V gene in the studies checked, with the rest unexplained. For V, J and clone size, that table is used; D and trimming come from the DNA. For this sample the table gives approximately 980,000 clones, of which less than 85% were detected only once. Jointly, the top ten make up about 1.5% of the sample.

The CDR3, cysteine through phenylalanine, is 14 amino acids long. CDR3 DNA only is kept here, 42 bases in frame from base 1. Reading the germline V gene (reference sequence) gives CDR1 MNHNY and CDR2 SVGAGI. Trimmed from V: 7 bases; trimmed from J: 6 bases; junction bases lacking a gene match: 11. This clonotype was sampled from a man aged 18 to 35 in good health. The chain is made from TRBV6-6 and TRBJ1-1, and 7 bases in between align with TRBD1. The material sequenced was memory CD4+ T cells sorted from blood. Read against the paper, the sample's cell subset or site label means: CD45RA-negative fraction. CDR3 region: CASTPRRGTAEAFF. The nucleotides are TGTGCCAGCACCCCCAGAAGGGGGACAGCTGAAGCTTTCTTT.